The present T cell receptor beta chain was sequenced within a study of CD8 T cells in Susac syndrome (dated by TCRdb to 2018 to 2020). Concerning the study at large: Whether CD8+ T cell activation and differentiation in Susac syndrome was antigen driven was tested using repertoire sequencing. Clonality of the CD8+ T cell repertoire was compared between roughly eleven healthy donors, roughly 14 Susac syndrome patients and around 15 multiple sclerosis patients.

Here is what the overall study found, with its caveats: The study acknowledged that relatively few individuals were included in the TCR sequencing and HLA analysis.

The CDR3 measures 14 amino acids from cysteine to phenylalanine. Only the CDR3 part of the read is kept: 42 bases, read in frame from the first base. V is trimmed back by 2 bases and J by 4 bases, and the junction contains 2 bases that no gene match accounts for. About this clonotype itself: The clone's antigen remains unknown. No per-base quality is available; no much larger clone lies one base away.

Peripheral blood CD8+ and CD4+ T cells from healthy donors, Susac syndrome patients and multiple sclerosis patients were profiled by high-throughput TCR beta sequencing. Healthy donors were age- and sex-matched controls. CD8+ TEMRA cells were enriched by FACS, while bulk CD8+ and CD4+ T cells were purified by magnetic negative isolation. Blood was drawn into EDTA tubes, processed within 24 hours, and PBMCs were isolated by density gradient centrifugation. PBMCs intended for TCR sequencing were cryopreserved in liquid nitrogen and were subsequently thawed in a 37 degrees C water bath. The sorted or isolated CD4+, CD8+ and CD8+ TEMRA cells had a purity of 90% or higher. RNA was extracted with the RNeasy kit and about 0.45 to 1 ug was reverse transcribed using random hexamers. The immunoSEQ multiplex PCR assay, which covers 54 Vbeta and 13 Jbeta segments, was used to amplify TCR beta CDR3 regions. PCR amplification bias was corrected using a synthetic template baseline for primer optimization and computational correction. From the authors' description of their analysis: Reads were annotated to V, D and J genes according to IMGT and were analyzed with immunoSEQ Analyzer, with only productive sequences retained. To calculate clonality, Shannon entropy was normalized by log2 of the number of productive unique sequences and then subtracted from one. For each patient and control, public and private clones were evaluated within the 100 most prevalent clones. Clones were defined as Susac-specific when absent from the healthy and MS cohorts, from over 950 published viral clones and from other ImmuneACCESS disease sequences. The public reads were run again by TCRdb, first through fastp at Q25 and then through MiXCR, and only productive beta chains were kept. One record per CDR3 amino acid sequence lists the most common genes and DNA. None of the V and J calls come from the authors' own analysis; TCRdb made them. The sample includes over 95,000 distinct CDR3 sequences, with under 95% observed a single time. 0.12% of the sample is taken by the ten largest.

The chain links TRBV12-3 or TRBV12-4 with TRBJ1-1, with TRBD1 matching 9 junction bases. Material for sequencing was CD8+ T cells from PBMCs. This TCR was recovered from a human donor in good health. The sequenced DNA: TGTGCCAGCAGTTTATTGGACAGGGGCACTGAAGCTTTCTTT. The resulting protein is CASSLLDRGTEAFF.